This is a list of T cell receptor beta chains from one sample in a study of blood T cells in healthy people across ages. Each CDR3 protein is one row after TCRdb ran MiXCR on the 5' RACE reads. The sample includes 650,000 to 700,000 distinct CDR3 sequences, about 32% of them seen just once. What was sequenced was blood. The receptors stem from a woman aged 80 or over in good health. Each CDR3 is given with its conserved first and last residue. Each record gives: clone size, D gene, J gene, V gene, CDR3 DNA, CDR3 protein. D genes are given only for firm matches. Size is omitted from some rows. Given values are once, few, many or a class for expanded clones.

abundance: -
d_gene: TRBD2
j_gene: TRBJ2-7
v_gene: TRBV7-2
CDR3nt: TGTGCCAGCAGCCCTATGCTAGCGGGGGGCGAGCAGTACTTC
CDR3aa: CASSPMLAGGEQYF

abundance: many
d_gene: TRBD2
j_gene: TRBJ2-1
v_gene: TRBV9
CDR3nt: TGTGCCAGCAGCCTACGGACTAGCGCCAATGAGCAGTTCTTC
CDR3aa: CASSLRTSANEQFF

abundance: -
d_gene: -
j_gene: TRBJ2-7
v_gene: TRBV5-1
CDR3nt: TGCGCCAGCAGCTTTAATCAGGCCCCCGAAGTAGGCTACGAGCAGTACTTC
CDR3aa: CASSFNQAPEVGYEQYF

abundance: many
d_gene: -
j_gene: TRBJ1-2
v_gene: TRBV6-6
CDR3nt: TGTGCCAGCTACGGGGCTGAAGGTAACCGCTATGGCTACACCTTC
CDR3aa: CASYGAEGNRYGYTF

abundance: few
d_gene: -
j_gene: TRBJ2-2
v_gene: TRBV29-1
CDR3nt: TGCAGCGTGGAGACCCAAAGTCCCGGGGAGCTGTTTTTT
CDR3aa: CSVETQSPGELFF

abundance: few
d_gene: -
j_gene: TRBJ2-2
v_gene: TRBV3-1
CDR3nt: TGTGCCAGCAGCCAAGATCGGTGGTCCACCGGGGAGCTGTTTTTT
CDR3aa: CASSQDRWSTGELFF

abundance: few
d_gene: -
j_gene: TRBJ2-2
v_gene: TRBV20-1
CDR3nt: TGCAGTGCTCCTCACCCTGGGTCGAACACCGGGGAGCTGTTTTTT
CDR3aa: CSAPHPGSNTGELFF

abundance: few
d_gene: -
j_gene: TRBJ1-4
v_gene: TRBV21-1
CDR3nt: TGTGCCAGCAGCAGGGACACCATCCCCAAGGGACTGTTTTTT
CDR3aa: CASSRDTIPKGLFF

abundance: -
d_gene: TRBD1
j_gene: TRBJ2-3
v_gene: TRBV5-1
CDR3nt: TGCGCCAGCAGCTTGCCCAACGGGACAGGGAGCGTTGATACGCAGTATTTT
CDR3aa: CASSLPNGTGSVDTQYF

abundance: many
d_gene: TRBD1
j_gene: TRBJ1-1
v_gene: TRBV9
CDR3nt: TGTGCCAGCAGCGAGGGGACAGGTTCGAACACTGAAGCTTTCTTT
CDR3aa: CASSEGTGSNTEAFF

abundance: many
d_gene: TRBD1
j_gene: TRBJ2-7
v_gene: TRBV6-2/TRBV6-3
CDR3nt: TGTGCCAGCAGTTCCCCGGACAGGGCCCGGAGCTCCTACGAGCAGTACTTC
CDR3aa: CASSSPDRARSSYEQYF

abundance: -
d_gene: -
j_gene: TRBJ2-5
v_gene: TRBV30
CDR3nt: TGTGCCTGGAGTGGGGGGCCCCAGACCCAGTACTTC
CDR3aa: CAWSGGPQTQYF

abundance: many
d_gene: TRBD2
j_gene: TRBJ2-3
v_gene: TRBV13
CDR3nt: TGTGCCAGCAGCTTCCGACAGCAACTAGCGAGGCCAGATACGCAGTATTTT
CDR3aa: CASSFRQQLARPDTQYF

abundance: -
d_gene: -
j_gene: TRBJ1-2
v_gene: TRBV27
CDR3nt: TGTGCCAGCAGTTTAAGAATGGCCAACTATGGCTACACCTTC
CDR3aa: CASSLRMANYGYTF

abundance: -
d_gene: -
j_gene: TRBJ1-2
v_gene: TRBV6-1
CDR3nt: TGTGCCAGCAGTGAGAGACAGAGCTATGGCTACACCTTC
CDR3aa: CASSERQSYGYTF

abundance: many
d_gene: TRBD1
j_gene: TRBJ2-3
v_gene: TRBV5-1
CDR3nt: TGCGCCAGCAGCACGGACAGGAGAGGAGATACGCAGTATTTT
CDR3aa: CASSTDRRGDTQYF

abundance: many
d_gene: TRBD2
j_gene: TRBJ2-1
v_gene: TRBV7-8
CDR3nt: TGTGCCAGCAGCTTATTTCGGCGGGGGGGCACCAATGAGCAGTTCTTC
CDR3aa: CASSLFRRGGTNEQFF

abundance: many
d_gene: -
j_gene: TRBJ2-1
v_gene: TRBV20-1
CDR3nt: TGCAGTGCTAGAGATTGGCGAAGCTCCTACAATGAGCAGTTCTTC
CDR3aa: CSARDWRSSYNEQFF

abundance: few
d_gene: TRBD1
j_gene: TRBJ1-4
v_gene: TRBV4-1
CDR3nt: TGCGCCAGCAGCCCCGGGACAGGAGTTGCAACTAATGAAAAACTGTTTTTT
CDR3aa: CASSPGTGVATNEKLFF

abundance: many
d_gene: -
j_gene: TRBJ2-7
v_gene: TRBV7-2
CDR3nt: TGTGCCAGCAGCTTAAATCAGGGAGGATTGGGCGAGCAGTACTTC
CDR3aa: CASSLNQGGLGEQYF

abundance: many
d_gene: -
j_gene: TRBJ2-1
v_gene: TRBV18
CDR3nt: TGTGCCAGCTCTCCACTACCAAACGGGAATGAGCAGTTCTTC
CDR3aa: CASSPLPNGNEQFF

abundance: many
d_gene: -
j_gene: TRBJ2-1
v_gene: TRBV6-1
CDR3nt: TGTGCCAGCAGTGCTCAGGGGTTCAGGCGCCTAAACAATGAGCAGTTCTTC
CDR3aa: CASSAQGFRRLNNEQFF

abundance: few
d_gene: -
j_gene: TRBJ1-1
v_gene: TRBV6-6
CDR3nt: TGTGCCAGCAGACAGGCCAACACTGAAGCTTTCTTT
CDR3aa: CASRQANTEAFF

abundance: many
d_gene: -
j_gene: TRBJ2-4
v_gene: TRBV4-3
CDR3nt: TGCGCCAGCAGCCCAGTCGTGGGACTTCAAAACATTCAGTACTTC
CDR3aa: CASSPVVGLQNIQYF

abundance: few
d_gene: -
j_gene: TRBJ1-1
v_gene: TRBV2
CDR3nt: TGTGCCAGCAATTCTTGGGGCACTGAAGCTTTCTTT
CDR3aa: CASNSWGTEAFF

abundance: -
d_gene: -
j_gene: TRBJ2-3
v_gene: TRBV20-1
CDR3nt: TGTAGTGCTGTCGGGGACTTCCCGGATACGCAGTATTTT
CDR3aa: CSAVGDFPDTQYF

abundance: many
d_gene: TRBD1
j_gene: TRBJ2-1
v_gene: TRBV5-1
CDR3nt: TGCGCCAGCAGCAAGACAGGGGATGAGCAGTTCTTC
CDR3aa: CASSKTGDEQFF

abundance: -
d_gene: -
j_gene: TRBJ2-7
v_gene: TRBV19
CDR3nt: TGTGCCAGTAGTACCCTGCTGGAGCAGTACTTC
CDR3aa: CASSTLLEQYF

abundance: -
d_gene: TRBD1
j_gene: TRBJ2-7
v_gene: TRBV9
CDR3nt: TGTGCCAGCAGGCCCGACAGGGCCTACGAGCAGTACTTC
CDR3aa: CASRPDRAYEQYF

abundance: many
d_gene: TRBD1
j_gene: TRBJ2-7
v_gene: TRBV5-1
CDR3nt: TGCGCCAGCAGCCGGGACAGTGCCTACGAGCAGTACTTC
CDR3aa: CASSRDSAYEQYF

abundance: few
d_gene: -
j_gene: TRBJ1-4
v_gene: TRBV20-1
CDR3nt: TGCAGTGCTGGCCGTATGGGGGAAAGCTTCGAAAAACTGTTTTTT
CDR3aa: CSAGRMGESFEKLFF

abundance: many
d_gene: -
j_gene: TRBJ2-3
v_gene: TRBV5-4
CDR3nt: TGTGCCAGCAGCTTGGCCGTTAAGCAGTATTTT
CDR3aa: CASSLAVKQYF

abundance: -
d_gene: -
j_gene: TRBJ2-2
v_gene: TRBV5-1
CDR3nt: TGCGCCAGCAGCTTGGCGGCAGGGGTCCCCCCCGGGGAGCTGTTTTTT
CDR3aa: CASSLAAGVPPGELFF

abundance: many
d_gene: -
j_gene: TRBJ1-3
v_gene: TRBV18
CDR3nt: TGTGCCAGCTCTCAGGACAGTTCGGACTCTGGAAACACCATATATTTT
CDR3aa: CASSQDSSDSGNTIYF

abundance: -
d_gene: -
j_gene: TRBJ1-2
v_gene: TRBV6-1
CDR3nt: TGTGCCAGCAGTGAAGGTCGGGGCTTTGGCTACACCTTC
CDR3aa: CASSEGRGFGYTF

abundance: -
d_gene: -
j_gene: TRBJ1-6
v_gene: TRBV4-1
CDR3nt: TGCGCCAGCAGCCAAGAGGGTAGTCCTAATTCACCCCTCCACTTT
CDR3aa: CASSQEGSPNSPLHF